The 17 T cell receptor beta chains below were found in one sample sequenced in a study of PD-1 blockade in classical Hodgkin lymphoma. Generated by immunoSEQ multiplex PCR, the TCRdb table keeps only in-frame clones and is missing some. The data hold under 95,000 clones, with 85% to 95% observed a single time. The patients all showed relapse after autologous stem cell transplantation, while their brentuximab vedotin exposure varied. The source was peripheral blood mononuclear cells (PBMCs), collected at baseline. Source of these receptors: a human donor with classical Hodgkin lymphoma.

CDR3 amino acids: CASSDPTALEGREVEAFF. The CDR3, as DNA: TGTGCCAGCAGTGATCCCACGGCCCTTGAGGGGAGGGAGGTCGAAGCTTTCTTT. The chain carries TRBV25-1 and TRBJ1-1; tentative D call: TRBD1 (5 bases). CDR3 length: 18 residues. CDR1 MGHDK and CDR2 SYGVNS come from the germline V gene. Between the trimmed V and J ends, which lost 3 bases and 8 bases, there was a span of 28 bases.

This chain joins TRBV1 and TRBJ2-6; the table's D gene call, TRBD2, was not cross checked with the DNA. TRBV1 is labeled a pseudogene. The CDR3 loop spans 18 amino acids. The CDR3 DNA is TGCACCAGCAGCCAAGGTGGGAGGAGGAGCTCTGGGGCCAACGTCCTGACTTTC. It encodes CTSSQGGRRSSGANVLTF.

This rearrangement joins TRBV2 to TRBJ2-5; 9 nucleotides align to TRBD2. Germline CDR1 reads SNHLY; CDR2 reads FYNNEI. The ends lost 5 bases at V and 3 bases at J; junction bases unmatched: 7. The CDR3 spans 15 residues. The CDR3 reads CASSLAGSPEETQYF. The DNA of the CDR3 is TGTGCCAGCAGTCTAGCGGGGTCCCCCGAAGAGACCCAGTACTTC. The full variable domain, in which reference TRBV2 and TRBJ2-5 provide the parts outside the CDR3, is EPEVTQTPSHQVTQMGQEVILRCVPISNHLYFYWYRQILGQKVEFLVSFYNNEISEKSEIFDDQFSVERPDGSNFTLKIRSTKLEDSAMYFCASSLAGSPEETQYFGPGTRLLVL.

A single count supports this clone. This chain uses TRBV7-9 with TRBJ1-5; possibly TRBD1 for D (5 bases). Germline CDR1 SEHNR, CDR2 FQNEAQ (reference sequence). This CDR3 has 16 residues. Trimming left V 0 bases short and J 5 bases short, with 14 bases between. The CDR3 DNA sequence: TGTGCCAGCAGCTTAGCGCCGGCCGGGGCCCATCAGCCCCAGCATTTT. Amino acids: CASSLAPAGAHQPQHF. Supplemented by reference TRBV7-9 and TRBJ1-5, the full variable domain reads DTGVSQNPRHKITKRGQNVTFRCDPISEHNRLYWYRQTLGQGPEFLTYFQNEAQLEKSRLLSDRFSAERPKGSFSTLEIQRTEQGDSAMYLCASSLAPAGAHQPQHFGDGTRLSIL.

The chain carries TRBV6-5 and TRBJ1-2, with D possibly being TRBD1 (6 bases). This CDR3 comprises 15 residues. Germline CDR1 and CDR2: MNHEY and SVGAGI. V lost 5 bases to trimming and J lost 7 bases, with 20 bases between them. CDR3 sequence: CASSKPGHPGVGYTF. In DNA form, the CDR3 reads TGTGCCAGCAGTAAACCGGGACACCCGGGGGTTGGCTACACCTTC.

J is TRBJ2-2 and V is TRBV5-5; unclear D gene. Trimming left V 2 bases short and J 1 base short, with 12 bases between. The CDR3 runs to 16 residues. CDR1 and CDR2 from the germline V gene are SGHKS and YYEKEE (reference sequence). CDR3 region: CASSFQTSGNTGELFF. The CDR3 bases are TGTGCCAGCAGCTTCCAGACCTCAGGGAACACCGGGGAGCTGTTTTTT.

This clone appeared once. Its ends do not fully match the called genes, so a read error is possible. The V and J genes are TRBV18 and TRBJ2-3, with 9 nucleotides matching TRBD1. The germline V gene encodes CDR1 KGHSH and CDR2 LQKENI. The CDR3 spans 17 residues. Here the CDR3 reads CASSLPDRGGFTNTQYF. In DNA form, the CDR3 reads TGTGCCAGCTCACTACCCGACAGGGGGGGTTTCACAAATACGCAGTATTTT.

J is TRBJ2-3 and V is TRBV7-7; D is uncertain. CDR3 size: 13 residues. The germline gives CDR1 SSHAT, CDR2 FNYEAQ (reference sequence). V was cut by 1 base and J by 6 bases, with 8 bases left in between. In DNA form, the CDR3 reads TGTGCCAGCAGCTTAGGTCACGGGGATACGCAGTATTTT. It yields the protein CASSLGHGDTQYF.

The chain links TRBV9 to TRBJ1-1, with no clear D. The CDR3 is 17 amino acids. CDR1 is SGDLS and CDR2 is YYNGEE in the germline V gene. V was pared by 2 bases and J by 0 bases, with 17 bases between. The CDR3 DNA sequence: TGTGCCAGCAGCGTCAGCCCCCAGCGGAAAATGAACACTGAAGCTTTCTTT. It encodes CASSVSPQRKMNTEAFF. The variable domain in full, completed from reference TRBV9 and TRBJ1-1, reads DSGVTQTPKHLITATGQRVTLRCSPRSGDLSVYWYQQSLDQGLQFLIQYYNGEERAKGNILERFSAQQFPDLHSELNLSSLELGDSALYFCASSVSPQRKMNTEAFFGQGTRLTVV.

The chain joins TRBV7-9 to TRBJ2-7; weak D call: TRBD1 (5 bases). Per the germline V gene, CDR1 is SEHNR and CDR2 is FQNEAQ (reference sequence). The CDR3 is made up of 13 amino acids. The V and J ends lost 2 bases and 7 bases respectively, with 12 bases between them. CDR3 protein: CASSLSGLGEQYF. For the CDR3, the DNA is TGTGCCAGCAGCTTATCAGGGTTAGGGGAGCAGTACTTC.

This clone was recorded only once. V is TRBV4-2 and J is TRBJ2-7; 11 bases line up with TRBD2. CDR1 LGHNA and CDR2 YNFKEQ come from the germline V gene. The CDR3 is 16 amino acids. With 2 bases clipped from V and 1 base from J, the junction kept 4 bases outside the gene matches. The CDR3 DNA reads as TGTGCCAGCAGCCAACTGACTAGCGGGATGTCCTACGAGCAGTACTTC. Amino acid sequence: CASSQLTSGMSYEQYF.

This clone was seen a single time. This rearrangement joins TRBV15 to TRBJ2-6; the D is unclear. Per the germline V gene, CDR1 is LNHNV and CDR2 is YYDKDF (reference sequence). V was clipped by 0 bases and J by 1 base, with 4 bases between them. The CDR3 loop spans 15 amino acids. In nucleotides, the CDR3 is TGTGCCACCAGCAGAGATCGGTCTGGGGCCAACGTCCTGACTTTC. Translated: CATSRDRSGANVLTF. Drawing the rest from reference TRBV15 and TRBJ2-6, the complete variable domain is DAMVIQNPRYQVTQFGKPVTLSCSQTLNHNVMYWYQQKSSQAPKLLFHYYDKDFNNEADTPDNFQSRRPNTSFCFLDIRSPGLGDTAMYLCATSRDRSGANVLTFGAGSRLTVL.

The gene calls are TRBV9 and TRBJ2-3; TRBD2 agrees at 8 bases. The junction had 12 bases not matched to a gene; V was cut back by 3 bases and J by 6 bases. Per the germline V gene, CDR1 is SGDLS and CDR2 is YYNGEE. CDR3 size: 16 residues. The CDR3 loop reads CASSDMSGSGEDTQYF. CDR3 coding DNA: TGTGCCAGCAGCGATATGAGCGGGAGTGGGGAGGATACGCAGTATTTT. Full variable domain (missing parts from reference TRBV9 and TRBJ2-3): DSGVTQTPKHLITATGQRVTLRCSPRSGDLSVYWYQQSLDQGLQFLIQYYNGEERAKGNILERFSAQQFPDLHSELNLSSLELGDSALYFCASSDMSGSGEDTQYFGPGTRLTVL.

In this sample, this clone turned up a few times. This chain uses TRBV28 with TRBJ1-2; possible D gene TRBD1, 6 bases. Germline CDR1 is MDHEN and CDR2 is SYDVKM. The CDR3 sequence is 13 residues long. Trimming pared 3 bases from V and 8 bases from J, leaving 13 bases between. CDR3 region: CASSLTQGSGYTF. The CDR3 coding sequence is TGTGCCAGCAGTTTGACACAGGGAAGCGGCTACACCTTC.

The chain joins TRBV13 to TRBJ1-6, with a tentative D call TRBD1 (5 bases). This CDR3 is 14 amino acids long. Between the trimmed V and J ends, which lost 1 base and 10 bases, there was a span of 11 bases. The V gene's germline CDR1 is PRHDT and CDR2 FYEKMQ (reference sequence). CDR3 protein: CASSLAGAGSPLHF. CDR3 sequence (DNA): TGTGCCAGCAGCTTAGCCGGGGCGGGATCACCCCTCCACTTT.

The genes are TRBV30 and TRBJ1-1, with 8 nucleotides matching TRBD1. CDR1 GTSNPN and CDR2 SVGIG come from the germline V gene (reference sequence). V was clipped by 1 base and J by 3 bases; unmatched bases: 7. The CDR3 runs 15 residues. Written as DNA, the CDR3 is TGTGCCTGGAGTGCAGGACAGGGAGTATACACTGAAGCTTTCTTT. Amino acid sequence: CAWSAGQGVYTEAFF. The complete variable domain, with remaining parts taken from reference TRBV30 and TRBJ1-1, reads SQTIHQWPATLVQPVGSPLSLECTVEGTSNPNLYWYRQAAGRGLQLLFYSVGIGQISSEVPQNLSASRPQDRQFILSSKKLLLSDSGFYLCAWSAGQGVYTEAFFGQGTRLTVV.

This chain joins TRBV6-6 and TRBJ1-2; 7 bases map to TRBD1. The J segment lost 8 bases and the V segment lost 10 bases, leaving 13 bases of the junction unmatched. Germline V lookup: CDR1 MNHNY, CDR2 SVGAGI (reference sequence). The CDR3 contains 13 residues. The CDR3 DNA follows: TGTGCCATCCAGACAGGGCAGTCGTCCGGCTACACCTTC. Translating it yields CAIQTGQSSGYTF.